This T cell receptor (beta chain) was obtained from a study of T cell clones after liver transplantation. Regarding the study as a whole: Graft donor-reactive T cells may have migrated into the graft rather than being deleted.

CDR1 and CDR2 (germline): MNHEY, SMNVEV (reference sequence). Trimming shortened V by 10 bases and J by 4 bases, and 19 bases separated the two germline ends. The CDR3 sequence is 14 residues long. The data were produced by immunoSEQ multiplex PCR, yet TCRdb's version contains in-frame clones alone and is incomplete. The data show about 21,000 clones, with roughly 92% seen just once and approximately 25% held by the top ten. In this sample, this clone turned up once. Its antigen is still unknown. The genes are TRBV27 and TRBJ1-1; D unclear. Sequences were derived from CD8+ T cells from blood, sampled nearly 26 months after liver transplant. The receptor comes from a human patient who received a liver transplant. Some of the T cells may derive from the graft donor. In DNA form, the CDR3 reads TGTGCCACGTCAAACCTTTTAGGGTTCACTGAAGCTTTCTTT. The encoded protein is CATSNLLGFTEAFF.